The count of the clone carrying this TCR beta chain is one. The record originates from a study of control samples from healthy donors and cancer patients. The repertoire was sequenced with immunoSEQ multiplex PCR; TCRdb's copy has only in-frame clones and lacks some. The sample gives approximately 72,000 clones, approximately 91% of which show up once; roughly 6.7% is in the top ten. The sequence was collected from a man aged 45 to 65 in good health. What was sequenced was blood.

The DNA for the CDR3 is TGCGCCAGCAGCCTCGGGGGGAACACCGGGGAGCTGTTTTTT. Translated: CASSLGGNTGELFF. V is TRBV5-1 and J is TRBJ2-2; possible D gene TRBD2, 6 bases. CDR1 SGHRS and CDR2 YFSETQ come from the germline V gene. The CDR3 is 14 amino acids. Between the trimmed V and J ends, which lost 4 bases and 1 base, there was a span of 8 bases.